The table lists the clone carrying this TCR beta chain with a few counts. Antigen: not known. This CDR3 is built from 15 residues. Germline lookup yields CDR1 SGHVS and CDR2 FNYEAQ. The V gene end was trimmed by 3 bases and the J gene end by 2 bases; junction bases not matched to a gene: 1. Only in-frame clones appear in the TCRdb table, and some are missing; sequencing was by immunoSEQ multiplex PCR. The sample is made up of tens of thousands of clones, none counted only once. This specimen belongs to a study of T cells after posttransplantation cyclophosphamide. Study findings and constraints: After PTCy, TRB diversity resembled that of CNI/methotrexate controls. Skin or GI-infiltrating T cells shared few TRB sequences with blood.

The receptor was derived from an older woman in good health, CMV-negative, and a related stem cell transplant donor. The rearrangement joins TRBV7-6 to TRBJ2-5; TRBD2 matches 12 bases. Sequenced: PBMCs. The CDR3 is CASSLGLAGQETQYF. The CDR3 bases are TGTGCCAGCAGCTTGGGACTAGCGGGTCAAGAGACCCAGTACTTC.